The present T cell receptor beta chain was sequenced within a study of T cell changes during pregnancy in multiple sclerosis (dated by TCRdb to between 2017 and 2020). Regarding the complete study: The study looked at changes in the T cell repertoire across pregnancy in women with multiple sclerosis.

From its cysteine to its phenylalanine, the CDR3 spans 16 amino acids. The kept DNA is CDR3 alone, 48 bases in frame from the first base. The germline ends are 22 bases apart after V is trimmed by 6 bases and J by 5 bases. CDR1 and CDR2, looked up from the germline V gene (reference sequence), are MNHEY and SMNVEV. With regard to this clone: Its target antigen remains unknown. The sample holds no much larger clone one base away, and base qualities are not on file.

The library was generated by the immunoSEQ multiplex PCR assay. Held by TCRdb, this immuneACCESS table contains in-frame sequences only and omits some clones. Under half of the omission traces to an unresolved V gene where checked; the cause of the rest is unknown. This sample has tens of thousands of clones in its table, and about 90% of those were observed once. 0.47% of the sample is in the top ten clones. The sample here was CD4+ T cells from peripheral blood mononuclear cells, taken after pregnancy. Recombination linked TRBV27 to TRBJ1-1; tentative D gene TRBD1, with 5 bases matching. The receptor was derived from a female donor with multiple sclerosis, enrolled in a pregnancy study. CDR3 reads: CASRRTGTGARTEAFF. The DNA sequence follows: TGTGCCAGCAGACGTACCGGGACTGGGGCCAGAACTGAAGCTTTCTTT.